This T cell receptor (beta chain) came from a study of early T cells in non-severe SARS-CoV-2 infection. On the study more broadly: The study sequenced bulk RNA from unsorted whole blood, with chains unpaired.

Trimming cost V 3 bases and J 6 bases; bases outside gene matches: 4. In germline, CDR1 is SNHLY, CDR2 FYNNEI. The CDR3 consists of 14 residues. Attached unique molecular identifiers marked individual cDNA molecules. TCRdb re-analysed the 5' RACE reads in MiXCR, keeping a single row per CDR3 protein. The sample lists some 61,000 distinct CDR3 sequences; around 9.3% were seen once. Study observations and caveats: There was a bias toward anti-spike CD8 responses in VDJdb matching, which missed private and CD4 specificities.

This clonotype has ten or more counts. Its antigen is unknown. The V call is TRBV2, the J call TRBJ2-1; TRBD1 agrees at 8 bases. The origin of this receptor is an adult who was a healthcare worker with PCR-confirmed SARS-CoV-2 infection or an uninfected control (not recorded which). Source material: whole blood. The CDR3 coding sequence is TGTGCCAGCAGTGAGACAGGGGCGGGCAATGAGCAGTTCTTC. This sequence encodes CASSETGAGNEQFF.